These 5 T cell receptor beta chains were all obtained from the same sample, sequenced in a study of human T cells and chemical hapten exposure. TCRdb recomputed calls from the RACE reads with MiXCR, one row per CDR3 protein. Counted here are 84,000 or so distinct CDR3 sequences, roughly 8.5% occurring once; the ten biggest clones make up 2% to 3%. Regarding time point: pre-sensitization, week 0. The sample's treatment: therapeutic diphenylcyclopropenone sensitization with weekly scalp DPC. The starting material was whole blood, obtained in connection with sensitization to the hapten diphenylcyclopropenone (DPC). The receptors stem from a man aged 35 to 55 with alopecia areata. Some clones in this sample may be carry-over from other donors' samples.

V is TRBV28 and J is TRBJ1-2, with D unclear. CDR1 and CDR2 (germline): MDHEN, SYDVKM. Trimming took off 0 bases at V and 5 bases at J, with 10 bases between the two ends. The length of the CDR3 is 14 residues. The chain's CDR3 is CASSLWIPRYGYTF. The CDR3 DNA is TGTGCCAGCAGTTTATGGATCCCGCGGTATGGCTACACCTTC.

This clonotype was observed at least ten times. The rearrangement links TRBV20-1 to TRBJ2-7; 7 nucleotides agree with TRBD1. Germline assignment: CDR1 DFQATT and CDR2 SNEGSKA (reference sequence). V was pared by 6 bases and J by 1 base, with 6 bases of the junction left unmatched. The CDR3 is made up of 13 amino acids. The DNA for the CDR3 is TGCAGTGCCCCTCCAGGGGGTTCCTACGAGCAGTACTTC. It specifies CSAPPGGSYEQYF.

This clonotype came up many times. The V and J genes are TRBV9 and TRBJ2-2; D may be TRBD1 (5 bases). The V gene lost 3 bases and the J gene lost 0 bases, with 21 bases spanning the gap. CDR3 length: 19 residues. Germline CDR1 SGDLS, CDR2 YYNGEE. The CDR3: CASSARTSPDIANTGELFF. The CDR3, as DNA: TGTGCCAGCAGCGCCAGAACCTCTCCGGACATCGCGAACACCGGGGAGCTGTTTTTT.

This clonotype was observed at least ten times. The chain links TRBV6-2 or TRBV6-3 to TRBJ2-7, with D perhaps matching TRBD1 or TRBD2 (5 bases each). CDR3 length: 15 amino acids. CDR1 is MNHEY, CDR2 SVGEGT, per germline. V was shortened by 2 bases and J by 0 bases, with 11 bases between the two germline ends. Here the CDR3 DNA reads TGTGCCAGCAGTTACGGGACGGGTATCTCCTACGAGCAGTACGTC. This sequence encodes CASSYGTGISYEQYV.

This clonotype showed up just a few times. The chain recombines TRBV14 with TRBJ2-7, with a tentative D call TRBD2 (6 bases). V shed 1 base and J shed 8 bases, with 15 bases lying between them. Germline-derived CDR1 and CDR2 are SGHDN and FVKESK. CDR3 length: 14 residues. The CDR3 DNA sequence: TGTGCCAGCAGCCAAGTCCCTAGCGAAAAAAAGCAGTACGTC. Translating it yields CASSQVPSEKKQYV.